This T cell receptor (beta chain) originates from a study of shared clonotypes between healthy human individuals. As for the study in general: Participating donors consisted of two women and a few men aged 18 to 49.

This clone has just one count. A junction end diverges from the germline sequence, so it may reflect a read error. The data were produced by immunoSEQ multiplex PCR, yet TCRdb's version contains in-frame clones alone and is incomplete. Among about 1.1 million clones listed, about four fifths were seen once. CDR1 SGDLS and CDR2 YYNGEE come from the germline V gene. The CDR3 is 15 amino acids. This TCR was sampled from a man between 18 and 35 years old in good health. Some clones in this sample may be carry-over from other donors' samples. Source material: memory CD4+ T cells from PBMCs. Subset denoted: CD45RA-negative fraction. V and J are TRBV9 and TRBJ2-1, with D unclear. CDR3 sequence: CASSVGEARYNGQFF. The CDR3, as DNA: TGTGCCAGCAGCGTAGGTGAGGCTAGGTACAATGGGCAGTTCTTC.